Below, 24 T cell receptor beta chains from the same sample are listed, as sequenced in a study of cytomegalovirus exposure and HLA in healthy donors. Primers for the PCR totalled 60 Vbeta and 13 Jbeta. This table comes from immunoSEQ multiplex PCR, and its TCRdb copy is limited to in-frame clones, with some not included. The table shows about 55,000 clones, with roughly 50% occurring only once. What was sequenced was PBMCs. Receptors were obtained from a human donor in good health.

The chain joins TRBV10-3 to TRBJ2-5; TRBD1 might be the D (5 bases). The DNA end is more similar to TRBJ2-7, so the J call may be wrong. In germline, CDR1 is ENHRY, CDR2 SYGVKD. This CDR3 comprises 13 residues. This CDR3 reads CAIRAERGYEQYF. The CDR3 DNA sequence: TGTGCCATCAGGGCAGAAAGGGGTTACGAGCAGTACTTC.

The J gene is TRBJ2-1, the V gene TRBV30; TRBD2 aligns across 11 bases. The CDR3 sequence is 12 residues long. J gave up 12 bases and V 8 bases, and 9 bases lay outside the gene matches. Germline V lookup: CDR1 GTSNPN, CDR2 SVGIG (reference sequence). The CDR3 DNA follows: TGTGCCAGCCTAGCGGGGGGTCAGGGGCAGTTCTTC. Encoded protein: CASLAGGQGQFF.

The chain links TRBV28 to TRBJ2-7; 8 bases match TRBD1. The CDR3 runs to 14 residues. With V trimmed by 6 bases and J by 1 base, 5 bases remained unmatched. The germline V gene encodes CDR1 MDHEN and CDR2 SYDVKM. As DNA, the CDR3 is TGTGCCAGCAGGATATACAGGGGGTCCTACGAGCAGTACTTC. This codes for CASRIYRGSYEQYF.

This rearrangement joins TRBV9 to TRBJ2-1; the D gene is possibly TRBD2 (6 bases). This CDR3 has 15 amino acids. Germline-derived CDR1 and CDR2 are SGDLS and YYNGEE. The ends were cut back, 4 bases at V and 3 bases at J, with 14 bases in the middle. The CDR3 nucleotides are TGTGCCAGCAGCACCAGTAGCGGAAGCTACAATGAGCAGTTCTTC. It encodes CASSTSSGSYNEQFF.

V is TRBV5-4 and J is TRBJ2-2; TRBD2 matches 10 bases. Germline loops: CDR1 SGHNT, CDR2 YYREEE (reference sequence). V was pared by 1 base and J by 5 bases, with 2 bases of the junction left unmatched. The CDR3 spans 15 residues. Here the CDR3 reads CASSLPLAGTGELFF. The CDR3 DNA follows: TGTGCCAGCAGCTTGCCACTAGCGGGGACCGGGGAGCTGTTTTTT.

This clone was seen a handful of times. This chain connects TRBV7-8 to TRBJ2-7; 7 bases line up with TRBD2. J gave up 0 bases and V 4 bases, and 9 bases lay outside the gene matches. CDR3 length equals 16 residues. Germline V CDR1 and CDR2: SGHVS, FQNEAQ. The DNA for the CDR3 is TGTGCCAGCAGCTCGCCGAGCGGGGCTTCCTCCTACGAGCAGTACTTC. Amino acids: CASSSPSGASSYEQYF.

This chain joins TRBV5-1 and TRBJ2-7, with 7 bases that match TRBD1. Germline V gives CDR1 SGHRS, CDR2 YFSETQ. CDR3 length: 15 residues. The V gene end was trimmed by 1 base and the J gene end by 0 bases; junction bases not matched to a gene: 4. The CDR3 coding sequence is TGCGCCAGCAGCTTGCAGGGGGAAAGCTCCTACGAGCAGTACTTC. This encodes CASSLQGESSYEQYF.

The chain has TRBV14 and TRBJ1-6; tentatively, D is TRBD1 (6 bases). The CDR3 is made up of 14 amino acids. Germline CDR1 SGHDN, CDR2 FVKESK. V lost 6 bases and J lost 7, with 13 bases in between. The CDR3 loop reads CASRRTVENSPLHF. The CDR3 DNA is TGTGCCAGCAGACGGACAGTAGAAAATTCACCCCTCCACTTT.

This rearrangement joins TRBV12-5 to TRBJ2-6, with 9 bases lining up with TRBD1. The junction had 7 bases not matched to a gene; V was cut back by 6 bases and J by 1 base. From germline, CDR1 is LGHNT and CDR2 FRNRAP. The CDR3 extends over 17 amino acids. In DNA form, the CDR3 reads TGTGCTAGTGGCCTCGGGACAGGGTTTTCTGGGGCCAACGTCCTGACTTTC. This sequence encodes CASGLGTGFSGANVLTF.

The CDR3 region has the DNA TGTGCCAGTAGTATGGGGGCAGTTGAAAAACTGTTTTTT. It encodes CASSMGAVEKLFF. The J gene is TRBJ1-4, the V gene TRBV19, with TRBD1 as a possible D gene (6 bases). V gave up 3 bases and J gave up 7 bases, with 9 bases separating them. The germline CDR1 and CDR2 sequences are LNHDA and SQIVND (reference sequence). The CDR3 consists of 13 residues.

This clone came up a few times. This chain joins TRBV5-4 and TRBJ2-3; D may be TRBD1 (6 bases). Trimming left V 0 bases short and J 1 base short, with 9 bases between. The CDR3 runs 15 residues. CDR1 and CDR2 (germline): SGHNT, YYREEE (reference sequence). Here the CDR3 reads CASSLGGLGTDTQYF. The CDR3 DNA sequence: TGTGCCAGCAGCTTGGGGGGGCTTGGCACAGATACGCAGTATTTT.

This clone was seen a few times. The chain joins TRBV6-6 to TRBJ1-5, with a weak D call TRBD1 (5 bases). Germline V CDR1 and CDR2: MNHNY, SVGAGI (reference sequence). The V end was cut by 7 bases, the J end by 7 bases, with 17 bases between. The CDR3 extends over 14 amino acids. Here the CDR3 reads CASTMGGNNQPQHF. CDR3 in DNA: TGTGCCAGCACCATGGGGGGAAACAACCAGCCCCAGCATTTT.

The genes are TRBV2 and TRBJ2-3; 11 bases are a match to TRBD1. Germline CDR1 is SNHLY and CDR2 is FYNNEI. Trimming cost V 6 bases and J 14 bases; bases outside gene matches: 4. The CDR3 has 11 amino acids. CDR3 amino acids: CASSGDRGRYF. The CDR3 nucleotides read TGTGCCAGCAGCGGGGACAGGGGGAGGTATTTT.

The genes are TRBV4-3 and TRBJ1-2; tentative D call: TRBD1 (5 bases). This CDR3 contains 16 residues. CDR1 and CDR2 (germline): LGHNA, YSLEER. V was trimmed by 3 bases and J by 3 bases, leaving 17 bases between them. CDR3 sequence (DNA): TGCGCCAGCAGCCACGACTGGGGCGGGACTGACTATGGCTACACCTTC. Protein sequence: CASSHDWGGTDYGYTF.

V usage is TRBV6-5 and J usage is TRBJ2-2; D gene uncertain. Trimming removed 7 bases at V and 6 bases at J, with 15 bases between. Germline CDR1 MNHEY, CDR2 SVGAGI. The CDR3 is 14 amino acids. CDR3 sequence reads: CASTPNTSPGELFF. CDR3 DNA sequence: TGTGCCAGCACTCCAAACACCTCCCCCGGGGAGCTGTTTTTT.

V usage is TRBV18 and J usage is TRBJ2-5; 12 bases fit TRBD1. Germline CDR1 is KGHSH and CDR2 is LQKENI. V shed 3 bases and J 5 bases; nucleotides not matched to a gene: 4. CDR3 length: 15 residues. In DNA form, the CDR3 reads TGTGCCAGCTCACCGAGGGACAGGGGGCTGGAGACCCAGTACTTC. Its translation: CASSPRDRGLETQYF.

The rearrangement uses TRBV5-4 and TRBJ2-5, with 7 bases matching TRBD1. This CDR3 contains 15 residues. The germline CDR1 and CDR2 sequences are SGHNT and YYREEE (reference sequence). With 4 bases clipped from V and 4 bases from J, the junction kept 10 bases outside the gene matches. For the CDR3, the DNA is TGTGCCAGCAGCCCTAAAGGGGGCCGGATAGAGACCCAGTACTTC. It translates to CASSPKGGRIETQYF.

V usage is TRBV19 and J usage is TRBJ2-3; TRBD2 matches 12 bases. CDR3 length: 15 residues. Germline-derived CDR1 and CDR2 are LNHDA and SQIVND (reference sequence). J was trimmed by 5 bases and V by 7 bases; bases with no gene match: 7. The CDR3 bases are TGTGCCAGTACGGATATGACTAGCGGGGGAGATACGCAGTATTTT. This gives the protein CASTDMTSGGDTQYF.

The chain combines TRBV6-4 with TRBJ2-2; D is unclear. The CDR3 covers 12 residues. CDR1 is MRHNA and CDR2 is SNTAGT in the germline V gene. V was trimmed by 5 bases and J by 2 bases, leaving 3 bases between them. The CDR3 sequence: CASSPNTGELFF. In DNA form, the CDR3 reads TGTGCCAGCAGTCCAAACACCGGGGAGCTGTTTTTT.

This clone was picked up one time. The chain couples TRBV7-6 to TRBJ1-5; 10 positions agree with TRBD1. This CDR3 spans 16 amino acids. Germline CDR1 SGHVS, CDR2 FNYEAQ. V shed 5 bases and J 6 bases; nucleotides not matched to a gene: 10. CDR3 nucleotide sequence: TGTGCCAGCAGCCCCGGGACAGGGGCCAACGGTCAGCCCCAGCATTTT. Its protein is CASSPGTGANGQPQHF. Based on the CDR3 plus reference TRBV7-6 and TRBJ1-5, the full variable domain is GAGVSQSPRYKVTKRGQDVALRCDPISGHVSLYWYRQALGQGPEFLTYFNYEAQQDKSGLPNDRFSAERPEGSISTLTIQRTEQRDSAMYRCASSPGTGANGQPQHFGDGTRLSIL.

CDR3 amino acids: CASSMGVFRGSTNEKLFF. As DNA, the CDR3 is TGTGCCAGTAGTATGGGGGTTTTCCGGGGGTCAACTAATGAAAAACTGTTTTTT. The J gene is TRBJ1-4, the V gene TRBV19, with D perhaps matching TRBD1 (5 bases). The CDR3 consists of 18 residues. From germline, CDR1 is LNHDA and CDR2 SQIVND (reference sequence). Trimming took off 3 bases at V and 0 bases at J, with 17 bases between the two ends.

The chain has TRBV15 and TRBJ2-5; 7 nucleotides match TRBD1. This CDR3 contains 13 residues. CDR1 is LNHNV and CDR2 is YYDKDF in the germline V gene (reference sequence). With 5 bases clipped from V and 5 bases from J, the junction kept 5 bases outside the gene matches. The CDR3 spells CATSYDRVETQYF. DNA of the CDR3: TGTGCCACCAGCTATGACAGGGTTGAGACCCAGTACTTC.

The chain couples TRBV15 to TRBJ1-5; TRBD1 is a possible D gene (5 bases). V lost 1 base to trimming and J lost 9 bases, with 7 bases between them. Germline V gives CDR1 LNHNV, CDR2 YYDKDF (reference sequence). This CDR3 spans 12 amino acids. The CDR3 DNA follows: TGTGCCACCAGCAGAGTCCAGGGGCCCCAGCATTTT. Its translation: CATSRVQGPQHF. The full variable domain, rest sourced from reference TRBV15 and TRBJ1-5, is DAMVIQNPRYQVTQFGKPVTLSCSQTLNHNVMYWYQQKSSQAPKLLFHYYDKDFNNEADTPDNFQSRRPNTSFCFLDIRSPGLGDTAMYLCATSRVQGPQHFGDGTRLSIL.

This clone was seen more than once but under ten times. The gene calls are TRBV5-1 and TRBJ2-7; D might be TRBD1 (6 bases). Per germline, CDR1 SGHRS and CDR2 YFSETQ. Trimming removed 0 bases at V and 5 bases at J, with 9 bases between. The CDR3 is made up of 13 amino acids. CDR3 bases: TGCGCCAGCAGCTTGGACAGGGACCACGAGCAGTACTTC. The encoded protein is CASSLDRDHEQYF.